This T cell receptor (beta chain) came from a study of cytotoxic CD8 clonotypes in ibrutinib-treated CLL. Measured with immunoSEQ multiplex PCR; TCRdb has only the in-frame clones, and not every one. Of 150,000 to 200,000 clones listed, about 88% were seen once; the top ten hold over 2.5%. This CDR3 comprises 15 residues. Germline loops: CDR1 MNHEY, CDR2 SMNVEV (reference sequence). J was trimmed by 5 bases and V by 0 bases; bases with no gene match: 5. This receptor was obtained from a human donor with chronic lymphocytic leukemia. This material consisted of PBMCs, taken at disease progression, from a patient treated with ibrutinib. The V call is TRBV27, the J call TRBJ2-7; 9 bases agree with TRBD2. The CDR3 DNA reads TGTGCCAGCAGTTTATCCCCTAGCGGGAACAACGAGCAGTACTTC. Amino acids: CASSLSPSGNNEQYF.